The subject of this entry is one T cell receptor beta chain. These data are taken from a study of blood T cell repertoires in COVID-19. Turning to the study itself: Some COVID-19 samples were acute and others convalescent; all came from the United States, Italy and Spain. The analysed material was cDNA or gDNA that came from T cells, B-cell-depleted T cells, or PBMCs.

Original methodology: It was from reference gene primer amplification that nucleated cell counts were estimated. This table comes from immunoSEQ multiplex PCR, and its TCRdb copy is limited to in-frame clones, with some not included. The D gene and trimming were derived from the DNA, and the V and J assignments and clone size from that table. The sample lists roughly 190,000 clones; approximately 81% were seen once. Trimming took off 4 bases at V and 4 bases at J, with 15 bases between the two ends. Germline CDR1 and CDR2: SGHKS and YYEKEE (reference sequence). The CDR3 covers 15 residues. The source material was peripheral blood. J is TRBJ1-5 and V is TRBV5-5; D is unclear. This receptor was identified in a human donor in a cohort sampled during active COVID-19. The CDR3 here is CASSLRGGSNQPQHF. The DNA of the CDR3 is TGTGCCAGCAGCCTCCGAGGTGGGAGTAATCAGCCCCAGCATTTT.